This TCR beta chain was recovered during a study of a mutant IDH1 vaccine in newly diagnosed glioma. In the study overall: Initiation of the vaccine course occurred 4-6 weeks after radiotherapy alone, or alongside temozolomide cycles. A roughly 62% male, approximately 38% female split and a mean age of roughly 37 years characterized treated patients.

On this clone: Its antigen is currently unknown.

V lost 4 bases and J 6 bases, leaving 8 bases between the germline ends. The CDR3 runs to 12 residues. Germline lookup yields CDR1 SGDLS and CDR2 YYNGEE. TCRdb's table, derived via immunoSEQ multiplex PCR, lists solely in-frame clones and lacks some. This repertoire shows about 48,000 clones, about 79% found once; its top ten account for about 12%. Time point meaning: week 35, safety follow-up. Doses of 300 ug of mutant IDH1 20-mer peptide were given with topical imiquimod. Patients had eight vaccinations, in weeks 1, 3, 5, 7, 11, 15, 19 and 23. Astrocytomas found in donors were new, WHO grade 3 or 4, IDH1-mutant and ATRX-lost.

Sequenced material: PBMCs, taken from a glioma patient whose treatment included an IDH1 peptide vaccine. The chain joins TRBV9 to TRBJ2-1; D is ambiguous. The receptor comes from a man aged 40-49 years with glioma. DNA for the CDR3: TGTGCCAGCAGCTCTGACGGCAATGAGCAGTTCTTC. It encodes CASSSDGNEQFF.